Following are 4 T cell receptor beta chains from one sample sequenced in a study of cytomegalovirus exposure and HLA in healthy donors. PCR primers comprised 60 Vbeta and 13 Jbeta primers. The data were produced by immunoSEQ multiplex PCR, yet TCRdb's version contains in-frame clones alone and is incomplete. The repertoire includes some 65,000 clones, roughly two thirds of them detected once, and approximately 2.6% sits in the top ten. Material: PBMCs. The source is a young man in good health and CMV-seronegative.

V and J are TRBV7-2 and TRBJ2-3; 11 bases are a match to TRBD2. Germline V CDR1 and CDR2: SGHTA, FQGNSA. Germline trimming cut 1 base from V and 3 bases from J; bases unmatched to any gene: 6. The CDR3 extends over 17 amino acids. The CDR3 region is CASSLGPSGGITDTQYF. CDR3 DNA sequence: TGTGCCAGCAGCTTAGGTCCTAGCGGGGGGATAACAGATACGCAGTATTTT. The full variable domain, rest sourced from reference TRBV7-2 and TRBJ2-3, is GAGVSQSPSNKVTEKGKDVELRCDPISGHTALYWYRQSLGQGLEFLIYFQGNSAPDKSGLPSDRFSAERTGGSVSTLTIQRTQQEDSAVYLCASSLGPSGGITDTQYFGPGTRLTVL.

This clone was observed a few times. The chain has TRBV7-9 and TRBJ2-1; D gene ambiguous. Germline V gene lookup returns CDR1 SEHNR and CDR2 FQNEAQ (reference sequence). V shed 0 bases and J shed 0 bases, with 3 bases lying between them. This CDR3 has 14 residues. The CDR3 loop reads CASSLAGSYNEQFF. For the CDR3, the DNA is TGTGCCAGCAGCTTAGCCGGCTCCTACAATGAGCAGTTCTTC.

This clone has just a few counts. The CDR3 is CASSELGTAQETQYF. The CDR3 DNA follows: TGTGCCAGCAGCGAACTCGGGACAGCGCAAGAGACCCAGTACTTC. The rearrangement links TRBV5-6 to TRBJ2-5; TRBD1 agrees at 7 bases. The CDR3 contains 15 residues. Germline V gene lookup returns CDR1 SGHDT and CDR2 YYEEEE. Unmatched junction bases numbered 8, after V lost 4 bases and J lost 2 bases.

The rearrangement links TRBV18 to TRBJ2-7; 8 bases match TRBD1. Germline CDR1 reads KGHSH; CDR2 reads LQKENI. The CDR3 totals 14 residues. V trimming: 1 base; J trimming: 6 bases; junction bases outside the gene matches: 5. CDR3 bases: TGTGCCAGCTCACCACAATATGACAGGGGCGAGCAGTACTTC. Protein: CASSPQYDRGEQYF. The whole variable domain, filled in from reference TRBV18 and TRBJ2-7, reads NAGVMQNPRHLVRRRGQEARLRCSPMKGHSHVYWYRQLPEEGLKFMVYLQKENIIDESGMPKERFSAEFPKEGPSILRIQQVVRGDSAAYFCASSPQYDRGEQYFGPGTRLTVT.